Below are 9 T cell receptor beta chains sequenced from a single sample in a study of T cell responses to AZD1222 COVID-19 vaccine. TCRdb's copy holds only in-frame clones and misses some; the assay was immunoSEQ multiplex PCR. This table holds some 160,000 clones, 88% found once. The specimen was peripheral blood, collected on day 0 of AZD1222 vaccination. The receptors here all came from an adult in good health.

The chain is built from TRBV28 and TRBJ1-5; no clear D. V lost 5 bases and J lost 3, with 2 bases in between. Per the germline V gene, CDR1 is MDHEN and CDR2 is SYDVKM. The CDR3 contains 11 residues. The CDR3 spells CASSTNQPQHF. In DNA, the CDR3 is TGTGCCAGCAGTACCAATCAGCCCCAGCATTTT. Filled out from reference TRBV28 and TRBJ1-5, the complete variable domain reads DVKVTQSSRYLVKRTGEKVFLECVQDMDHENMFWYRQDPGLGLRLIYFSYDVKMKEKGDIPEGYSVSREKKERFSLILESASTNQTSMYLCASSTNQPQHFGDGTRLSIL.

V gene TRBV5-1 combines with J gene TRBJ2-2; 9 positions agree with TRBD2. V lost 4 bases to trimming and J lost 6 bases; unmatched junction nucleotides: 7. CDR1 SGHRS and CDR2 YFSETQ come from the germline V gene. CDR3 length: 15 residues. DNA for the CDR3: TGCGCCAGCAGCCTCCCAGCGGGGGGCGCCGGGGAGCTGTTTTTT. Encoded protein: CASSLPAGGAGELFF.

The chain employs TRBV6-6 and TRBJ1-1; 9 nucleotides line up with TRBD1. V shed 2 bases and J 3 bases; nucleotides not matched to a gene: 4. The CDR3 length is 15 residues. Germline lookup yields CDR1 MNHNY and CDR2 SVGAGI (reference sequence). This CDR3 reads CASSYLRTGDTEAFF. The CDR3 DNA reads TGTGCCAGCAGTTACCTACGGACAGGGGACACTGAAGCTTTCTTT.

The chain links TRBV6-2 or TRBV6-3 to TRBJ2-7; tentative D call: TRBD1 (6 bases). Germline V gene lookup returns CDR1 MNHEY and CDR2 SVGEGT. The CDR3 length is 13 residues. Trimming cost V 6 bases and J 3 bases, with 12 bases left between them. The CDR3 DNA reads TGTGCCAGCAGCCCACAGGGATTCTACGAGCAGTACTTC. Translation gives CASSPQGFYEQYF.

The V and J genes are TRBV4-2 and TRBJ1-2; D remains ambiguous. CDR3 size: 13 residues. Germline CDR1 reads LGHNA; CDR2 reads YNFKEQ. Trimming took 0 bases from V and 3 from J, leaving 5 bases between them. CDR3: CASSQEKYYGYTF. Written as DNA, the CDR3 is TGTGCCAGCAGCCAAGAGAAGTACTATGGCTACACCTTC.

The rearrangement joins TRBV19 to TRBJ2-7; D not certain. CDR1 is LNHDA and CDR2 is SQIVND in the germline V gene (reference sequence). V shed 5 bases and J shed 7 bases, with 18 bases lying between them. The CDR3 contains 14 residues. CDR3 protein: CASSPRFPLREQYF. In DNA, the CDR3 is TGTGCCAGTAGTCCCCGATTTCCGCTTAGGGAGCAGTACTTC.

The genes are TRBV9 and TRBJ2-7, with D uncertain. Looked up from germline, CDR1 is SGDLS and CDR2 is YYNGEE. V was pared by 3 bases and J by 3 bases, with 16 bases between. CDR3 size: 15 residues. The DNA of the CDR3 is TGTGCCAGCAGCGCCTACGGTGCTAATCTCTACGAGCAGTACTTC. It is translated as CASSAYGANLYEQYF.

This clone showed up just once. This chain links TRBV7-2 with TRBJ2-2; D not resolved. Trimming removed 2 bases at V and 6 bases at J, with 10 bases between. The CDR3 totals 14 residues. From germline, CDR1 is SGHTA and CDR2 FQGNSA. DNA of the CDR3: TGTGCCAGCAGCTTACTACTCTTACCCGGGGAGCTGTTTTTT. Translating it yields CASSLLLLPGELFF.

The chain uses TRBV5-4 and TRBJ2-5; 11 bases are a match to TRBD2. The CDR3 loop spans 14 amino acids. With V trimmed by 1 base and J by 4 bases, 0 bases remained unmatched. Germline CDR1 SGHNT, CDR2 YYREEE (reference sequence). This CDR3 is CASSLLAGGETQYF. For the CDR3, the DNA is TGTGCCAGCAGCTTGCTAGCGGGGGGAGAGACCCAGTACTTC.